This T cell receptor (beta chain) was recovered during a study of human CD4 T cells and Enterobacteriaceae. This CDR3 contains 18 residues. Per the germline V gene, CDR1 is MDHEN and CDR2 is SYDVKM. The ends lost 4 bases at V and 2 bases at J; junction bases unmatched: 8. With respect to this clone: The antigen is undetermined.

Findings and limits, study-wide: Ex vivo reactivity came only from nucleotide matches to CFSE-low cultures.

Sequencing was performed with immunoSEQ multiplex PCR; in TCRdb, only in-frame clones are kept and a portion is missing. In the table there are fewer than 35,000 clones, around 80% of which are singletons. Memory CD4+ T cells were sorted as all CD4+ cells except CD45RA+CCR7+CD95- naive cells, over 95% pure. The chain has TRBV28 and TRBJ2-1; 13 nucleotides line up with TRBD2. This TCR derives from a human donor in good health. Source material: memory CD4+ T cells from blood. CDR3 bases: TGTGCCAGCAGTTCCCGGACTAGCGGGAGTCGACCCTACAATGAGCAGTTCTTC. This encodes CASSSRTSGSRPYNEQFF.